A single sample is the source of the 22 T cell receptor beta chains below, sequenced in a study of somatic mutations in cytotoxic T cells in rheumatoid arthritis. TCRdb's copy holds only in-frame clones and misses some; the assay was immunoSEQ multiplex PCR. The table lists some 16,000 clones, roughly three quarters of them singletons. Material for sequencing was CD8+ T cells sorted from blood. The receptors were gathered from an adult with rheumatoid arthritis.

The chain is built from TRBV14 and TRBJ2-5; D unclear. The V and J ends lost 1 base and 5 bases respectively, with 14 bases between them. The CDR3 runs to 15 residues. The germline V gene has CDR1 SGHDN and CDR2 FVKESK. The CDR3 DNA sequence: TGTGCCAGCAGCCAAGGATGGAACTTGGGGGAGACCCAGTACTTC. Translation: CASSQGWNLGETQYF.

The chain employs TRBV7-9 and TRBJ2-3, with 8 bases aligning to TRBD1. Germline CDR1 SEHNR, CDR2 FQNEAQ (reference sequence). The ends lost 1 base at V and 3 bases at J; junction bases unmatched: 3. The CDR3 has 15 amino acids. CDR3 coding DNA: TGTGCCAGCAGCTTAGTGCAGGGGGCGACAGATACGCAGTATTTT. Its protein product is CASSLVQGATDTQYF. The whole variable domain, remainder taken from reference TRBV7-9 and TRBJ2-3, is DTGVSQNPRHKITKRGQNVTFRCDPISEHNRLYWYRQTLGQGPEFLTYFQNEAQLEKSRLLSDRFSAERPKGSFSTLEIQRTEQGDSAMYLCASSLVQGATDTQYFGPGTRLTVL.

The rearrangement uses TRBV7-9 and TRBJ2-5; the D gene is possibly TRBD1 (5 bases). This CDR3 has 13 amino acids. V was shortened by 7 bases and J by 4 bases, with 13 bases between the two germline ends. Germline V gene data show CDR1 as SEHNR and CDR2 as FQNEAQ (reference sequence). The CDR3 is CASNPQGRETQYF. Here the CDR3 DNA reads TGTGCCAGCAACCCCCAGGGAAGAGAGACCCAGTACTTC.

V is TRBV4-3 and J is TRBJ1-1, with D unclear. Germline lookup yields CDR1 LGHNA and CDR2 YSLEER. This CDR3 contains 14 residues. V dropped 4 bases and J dropped 1 base, with 10 bases sitting between them. CDR3 DNA: TGCGCCAGCAGCCTAGGGAGACAGAACACTGAAGCTTTCTTT. Residues: CASSLGRQNTEAFF.

The V gene is TRBV9, the J gene TRBJ2-1, with 9 bases aligning to TRBD2. The CDR3 is 18 residues long. J gave up 8 bases and V 3 bases, and 18 bases lay outside the gene matches. Germline V gene sequence: CDR1 SGDLS, CDR2 YYNGEE. The CDR3 DNA is TGTGCCAGCAGCGCCGATATGGCTAGCGGGACTTGGATGGATGAGCAGTTCTTC. Encoded protein: CASSADMASGTWMDEQFF.

Of note for this clone: The same CDR3 is also encoded by other DNA sequences in this sample. The chain combines TRBV10-3 with TRBJ2-1, with TRBD2 as a possible D gene (6 bases). This CDR3 region has 16 residues. Trimming removed 0 bases from V and 2 bases from J, with 11 bases in between. The germline V gene has CDR1 ENHRY and CDR2 SYGVKD. CDR3 region: CAISESMAGTYNEQFF. The CDR3, as DNA: TGTGCCATCAGTGAGTCGATGGCGGGAACCTACAATGAGCAGTTCTTC.

The chain is built from TRBV28 and TRBJ2-3; D is uncertain. Germline CDR1 and CDR2: MDHEN and SYDVKM. The CDR3 loop spans 14 amino acids. V shed 3 bases and J shed 2 bases, with 9 bases lying between them. CDR3 region: CASSFLESTDTQYF. Here the CDR3 DNA reads TGTGCCAGCAGTTTCCTAGAGTCCACAGATACGCAGTATTTT. The whole variable domain, remainder taken from reference TRBV28 and TRBJ2-3, is DVKVTQSSRYLVKRTGEKVFLECVQDMDHENMFWYRQDPGLGLRLIYFSYDVKMKEKGDIPEGYSVSREKKERFSLILESASTNQTSMYLCASSFLESTDTQYFGPGTRLTVL.

The chain is built from TRBV5-4 and TRBJ2-3, with D unresolved. CDR3 size: 12 residues. Trimming left V 4 bases short and J 4 bases short, with 7 bases between. CDR1 and CDR2 (germline): SGHNT, YYREEE (reference sequence). As DNA, the CDR3 is TGTGCCAGCAGCCCCCAAGCAGATACGCAGTATTTT. Translation gives CASSPQADTQYF.

The chain is built from TRBV9 and TRBJ2-5, with D tentatively TRBD1 or TRBD2 (5 bases each). With 0 bases removed from V and 1 base from J, the gap between germline ends came to 19 bases. The CDR3 totals 18 residues. Per the germline V gene, CDR1 is SGDLS and CDR2 is YYNGEE. The CDR3 DNA is TGTGCCAGCAGCGTAGACGCTTTGCCTAGAGGGGCCCAAGAGACCCAGTACTTC. This gives the protein CASSVDALPRGAQETQYF.

The chain carries TRBV11-2 and TRBJ2-2; D uncertain. Trimming left V 1 base short and J 5 bases short, with 8 bases between. Germline V gene data show CDR1 as SGHAT and CDR2 as FQNNGV. This CDR3 contains 14 residues. The CDR3 nucleotides are TGTGCCAGCAGCTTAGGGCTGGGGACCGGGGAGCTGTTTTTT. This translates into CASSLGLGTGELFF.

The gene calls are TRBV6-4 and TRBJ2-1, with 11 bases lining up with TRBD2. CDR1 and CDR2 from the germline V gene are MRHNA and SNTAGT. The CDR3 is made up of 16 amino acids. V was clipped by 3 bases and J by 7 bases; unmatched bases: 8. The CDR3 sequence is CASSESGTSGPNEQFF. CDR3 nucleotide sequence: TGTGCCAGCAGTGAAAGTGGGACTAGCGGCCCGAATGAGCAGTTCTTC.

V and J are TRBV13 and TRBJ2-1, with TRBD1 matching over 7 bases. CDR1 is PRHDT and CDR2 is FYEKMQ in the germline V gene (reference sequence). With 3 bases clipped from V and 9 bases from J, the junction kept 11 bases outside the gene matches. The CDR3 sequence is 15 residues long. CDR3 DNA: TGTGCCAGCAGCTTGGGACAGCTAGATGGGGGTGAGCAGTTCTTC. The encoded protein is CASSLGQLDGGEQFF.

The chain couples TRBV6-5 to TRBJ1-1; D remains ambiguous. The CDR3 has 13 amino acids. Trimming stripped 8 bases from V and 1 base from J, with 11 bases between. CDR1 MNHEY and CDR2 SVGAGI come from the germline V gene. CDR3: CASWVQPNTEAFF. Here the CDR3 DNA reads TGTGCCAGCTGGGTGCAGCCGAACACTGAAGCTTTCTTT.

This chain joins TRBV11-3 and TRBJ2-5; 7 nucleotides agree with TRBD2. V shed 4 bases, J shed 0 bases, and the junction held 8 bases outside the gene matches. Germline CDR1 reads SGHNT; CDR2 reads YENEEA. The CDR3 has 16 residues. The CDR3 protein is CASSYAREGYQETQYF. The DNA of the CDR3 is TGTGCCAGCAGCTACGCGAGGGAGGGGTACCAAGAGACCCAGTACTTC.

The chain carries TRBV7-2 and TRBJ2-1; weak D call: TRBD2 (5 bases). The V and J ends lost 6 bases and 10 bases respectively, with 13 bases between them. The germline gives CDR1 SGHTA, CDR2 FQGNSA. There are 12 residues in the CDR3. CDR3 loop: CASRFYREEQFF. For the CDR3, the DNA is TGTGCCAGCAGATTTTACCGGGAAGAGCAGTTCTTC.

CDR3 sequence (DNA): TGTGCCAGCAGTTTCCGAGACACCCAGGGGGAGACCCAGTACTTC. Its translation is CASSFRDTQGETQYF. The gene calls are TRBV27 and TRBJ2-5, with a possible D match to TRBD1 (6 bases). CDR3 length equals 15 residues. In germline, CDR1 is MNHEY, CDR2 SMNVEV (reference sequence). With 3 bases removed from V and 5 bases from J, the gap between germline ends came to 16 bases.

Points on this clone: Other DNA variants within this sample encode the same CDR3. The CDR3 DNA reads TGCAGCGTCAAGGGACTAGCGGGAACTAGCACAGATACGCAGTATTTT. Protein product: CSVKGLAGTSTDTQYF. V gene TRBV29-1 combines with J gene TRBJ2-3; 13 nucleotides match TRBD2. The CDR3 is 16 amino acids. Trimming took 6 bases from V and 0 from J; bases not matched to a gene: 6. Germline assignment: CDR1 SQVTM and CDR2 ANQGSEA.

The chain recombines TRBV7-9 with TRBJ2-2; 8 bases match TRBD2. Germline V CDR1 and CDR2: SEHNR, FQNEAQ (reference sequence). Trimming at V came to 7 bases and at J to 5 bases, leaving 9 bases not matched to a gene. The CDR3 covers 15 residues. The chain's CDR3 is CASTRSPGGTGELFF. In DNA, the CDR3 is TGTGCCAGCACCCGCTCTCCGGGGGGGACCGGGGAGCTGTTTTTT. The full variable domain, in which reference TRBV7-9 and TRBJ2-2 provide the parts outside the CDR3, is DTGVSQNPRHKITKRGQNVTFRCDPISEHNRLYWYRQTLGQGPEFLTYFQNEAQLEKSRLLSDRFSAERPKGSFSTLEIQRTEQGDSAMYLCASTRSPGGTGELFFGEGSRLTVL.

The V call is TRBV7-8, the J call TRBJ2-7, with a weak D call TRBD1 (6 bases). CDR1 and CDR2 from the germline V gene are SGHVS and FQNEAQ. This CDR3 has 14 amino acids. Trimming left V 5 bases short and J 3 bases short, with 14 bases between. CDR3 coding DNA: TGTGCCAGCAGCCCCTGGGACACGTTCTACGAGCAGTACTTC. It translates to CASSPWDTFYEQYF.

The genes are TRBV7-2 and TRBJ2-1; D call uncertain. Looked up from germline, CDR1 is SGHTA and CDR2 is FQGNSA. Trimming took off 3 bases at V and 0 bases at J, with 12 bases between the two ends. The CDR3 extends over 16 amino acids. In DNA form, the CDR3 reads TGTGCCAGCAGCTTGTTCGAGTGGAGCTCCTACAATGAGCAGTTCTTC. It encodes CASSLFEWSSYNEQFF. The full variable domain, in which reference TRBV7-2 and TRBJ2-1 provide the parts outside the CDR3, is GAGVSQSPSNKVTEKGKDVELRCDPISGHTALYWYRQSLGQGLEFLIYFQGNSAPDKSGLPSDRFSAERTGGSVSTLTIQRTQQEDSAVYLCASSLFEWSSYNEQFFGPGTRLTVL.

The chain carries TRBV7-3 and TRBJ1-3; D perhaps matches TRBD1 (5 bases). Looked up from germline, CDR1 is SGHTA and CDR2 is FQGTGA. This CDR3 comprises 15 residues. V was clipped by 4 bases and J by 2 bases, with 12 bases between them. CDR3 region: CASSSTGGTGNTIYF. In DNA form, the CDR3 reads TGTGCCAGCAGCTCCACGGGGGGAACTGGAAACACCATATATTTT.

J is TRBJ2-1 and V is TRBV27; 11 nucleotides agree with TRBD2. CDR1 and CDR2 from the germline V gene are MNHEY and SMNVEV (reference sequence). The CDR3 runs 14 residues. V lost 6 bases to trimming and J lost 7 bases; unmatched junction nucleotides: 5. CDR3 sequence: CASRWTSGFNEQFF. CDR3 sequence (DNA): TGTGCCAGCAGATGGACTAGCGGGTTTAATGAGCAGTTCTTC.